The text below deals with one TCR beta chain. Its specificity is not known. Other DNA sequences in this sample translate to the same CDR3. Germline V gene lookup returns CDR1 LNHDA and CDR2 SQIVND (reference sequence). The V and J ends lost 1 base and 2 bases respectively, with 5 bases between them. This CDR3 has 13 residues. Libraries were prepared by immunoSEQ multiplex PCR; TCRdb keeps only in-frame clonotypes and omits some of them. The data contain about 130,000 clones, approximately 83% of them singletons. The data derive from a study of T cell responses to AZD1222 COVID-19 vaccine. Study-level points and caveats: Repertoire sampling was restricted to post-peak T cell response timepoints.

This clonotype was sampled from an adult in good health. The sequencing used peripheral blood, collected on day 0 of AZD1222 vaccination. The chain links TRBV19 to TRBJ1-2; a possible D gene is TRBD1 (5 bases). The CDR3: CASSIGTNYGYTF. The CDR3 coding sequence is TGTGCCAGTAGTATAGGGACAAACTATGGCTACACCTTC.